The T cell receptor beta chain described here comes from a study of T cell repertoires in cytomegalovirus infection. Study-wide context: CMV infection together with matching HLA type was indicated by public TCR beta signatures.

Note on this clonotype: Its cognate antigen is unknown.

There are 15 residues in the CDR3. Trimming took 3 bases from V and 2 from J, leaving 15 bases between them. Germline CDR1 reads SGHRS; CDR2 reads YFSETQ. Whole-study results and caveats: Public TCR beta family frequency separated CMV-and-HLA carriers, including in an independent cohort. CMV-specific HLA-C-restricted TCR beta clonotypes dominated the ex vivo response.

TCRdb passed the reads through MiXCR, listing each CDR3 protein once. The sample contains some 920,000 distinct CDR3 sequences, 25% to 40% of which appear only once. This specimen consisted of cultured CD8+ T cells from PBMCs, obtained from culture after CMV antigen stimulation. The V call is TRBV5-1, the J call TRBJ2-7; tentatively, D is TRBD2 (6 bases). The sequence was obtained from a human donor in good health (CMV status not recorded). Some clones in this sample may be carry-over from other donors' samples. The CDR3 bases are TGCGCCAGCAGCTCAACGCGGGACGGAACCTACGAGCAGTACTTC. This gives the protein CASSSTRDGTYEQYF.